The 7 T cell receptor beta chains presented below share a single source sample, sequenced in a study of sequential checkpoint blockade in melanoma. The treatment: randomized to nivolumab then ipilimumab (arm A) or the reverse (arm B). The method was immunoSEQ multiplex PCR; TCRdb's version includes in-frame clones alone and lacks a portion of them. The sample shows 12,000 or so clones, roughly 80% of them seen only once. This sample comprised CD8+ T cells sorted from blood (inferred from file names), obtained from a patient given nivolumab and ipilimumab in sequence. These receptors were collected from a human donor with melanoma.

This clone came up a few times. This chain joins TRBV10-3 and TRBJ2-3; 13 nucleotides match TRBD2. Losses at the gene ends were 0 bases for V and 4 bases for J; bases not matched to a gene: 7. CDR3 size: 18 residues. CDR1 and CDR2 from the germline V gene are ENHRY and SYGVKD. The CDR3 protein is CAISESIGLAGAADTQYF. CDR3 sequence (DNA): TGTGCCATCAGTGAGTCGATAGGACTAGCGGGGGCAGCAGATACGCAGTATTTT.

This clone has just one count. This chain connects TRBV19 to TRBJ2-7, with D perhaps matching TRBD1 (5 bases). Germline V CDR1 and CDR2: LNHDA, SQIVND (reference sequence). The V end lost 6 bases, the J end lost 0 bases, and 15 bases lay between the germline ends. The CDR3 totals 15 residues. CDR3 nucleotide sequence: TGTGCCAGTAGCTATAAAGACAGTATCTCCTACGAGCAGTACTTC. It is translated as CASSYKDSISYEQYF.

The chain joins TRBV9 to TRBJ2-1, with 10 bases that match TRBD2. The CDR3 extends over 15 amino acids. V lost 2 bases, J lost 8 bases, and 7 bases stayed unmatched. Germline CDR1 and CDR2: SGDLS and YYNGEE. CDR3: CASSVSGGYFHEQFF. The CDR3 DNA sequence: TGTGCCAGCAGCGTTAGCGGGGGGTACTTTCATGAGCAGTTCTTC.

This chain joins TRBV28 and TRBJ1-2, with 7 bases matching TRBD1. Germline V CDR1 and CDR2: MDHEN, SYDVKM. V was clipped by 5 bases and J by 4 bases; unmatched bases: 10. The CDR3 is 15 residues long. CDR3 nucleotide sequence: TGTGCCAGCAGTCAAGGGGTGGGGACAGTCTATGGCTACACCTTC. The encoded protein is CASSQGVGTVYGYTF.

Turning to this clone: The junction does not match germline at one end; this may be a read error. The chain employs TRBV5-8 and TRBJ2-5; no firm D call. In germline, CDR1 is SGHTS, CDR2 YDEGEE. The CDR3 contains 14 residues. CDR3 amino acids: CASSQELGEETQYF. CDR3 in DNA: TGCGCCAGCAGCCAAGAGTTAGGAGAAGAGACCCAGTACTTC.

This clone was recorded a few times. This CDR3 reads CASTTGAGWNSPLHF. CDR3 nucleotide sequence: TGTGCCAGTACCACAGGGGCAGGGTGGAATTCACCCCTCCACTTT. J is TRBJ1-6 and V is TRBV19, with 7 bases fitting TRBD1. V shed 7 bases, J shed 7 bases, and the junction held 10 bases outside the gene matches. The CDR3 totals 15 residues. CDR1 LNHDA and CDR2 SQIVND come from the germline V gene (reference sequence).

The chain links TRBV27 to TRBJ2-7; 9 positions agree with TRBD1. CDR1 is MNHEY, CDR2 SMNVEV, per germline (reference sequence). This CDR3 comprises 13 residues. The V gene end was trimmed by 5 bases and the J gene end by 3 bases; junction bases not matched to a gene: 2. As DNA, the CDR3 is TGTGCCAGCAGTCCGGGACAGGGCTACGAGCAGTACTTC. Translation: CASSPGQGYEQYF.